The present T cell receptor beta chain was sequenced within a study of blood T cells in healthy people across ages. Study-level points and caveats: Considered underestimates were the diversity estimates obtained from one million T cells.

Regarding this clonotype: Antigen specificity is unknown.

Through a sample-barcoded 5' primer and a J-beta primer mix, a second PCR was run for about 6 to 12 cycles. TCRdb processed the 5' RACE reads anew with MiXCR; each CDR3 protein has one entry. Among some 1.5 million distinct CDR3 sequences, over 25% were seen once, and the ten largest hold around 7.7%. Trimming cost V 4 bases and J 1 base, with 16 bases left between them. There are 17 residues in the CDR3. Per the germline V gene, CDR1 is MGHRA and CDR2 is YSYEKL. Sequencing was done on a sample of blood. The clonotype comes from a young woman in good health. The V and J genes are TRBV4-1 and TRBJ1-4; D not certain. DNA of the CDR3: TGCGCCAGCAGCCTGGGCGACCGAGTCGGAACTAATGAAAAACTGTTTTTT. The encoded protein is CASSLGDRVGTNEKLFF.